A single sample is the source of the 20 T cell receptor beta chains below, sequenced in a study of blood T cell repertoires in COVID-19. Data came from immunoSEQ multiplex PCR; TCRdb stores just in-frame clones and leaves some out. The sample holds approximately 210,000 clones, roughly 83% seen once. The sample comprised peripheral blood. The receptors here all came from a woman in her sixties or seventies with active or convalescent COVID-19.

The V gene is TRBV19, the J gene TRBJ1-6, with a possible D match to TRBD1 (5 bases). CDR1 is LNHDA, CDR2 SQIVND, per germline (reference sequence). The V end was cut by 4 bases, the J end by 6 bases, with 7 bases between. The CDR3 spans 13 residues. CDR3 DNA: TGTGCCAGTAGTAGGGGGGGTAATTCACCCCTCCACTTT. Translation: CASSRGGNSPLHF.

This chain links TRBV10-1 with TRBJ2-7, with a tentative D call TRBD2 (6 bases). This CDR3 has 14 amino acids. The germline CDR1 and CDR2 sequences are WNHNN and SYGVQD (reference sequence). V was trimmed by 3 bases and J by 2 bases, leaving 11 bases between them. The CDR3 DNA follows: TGCGCCAGCAGTGATGGGGGGAGACCCTACGAGCAGTACTTC. This translates into CASSDGGRPYEQYF.

V usage is TRBV6-5 and J usage is TRBJ1-2; a weak D match, TRBD1 (6 bases). The CDR3 covers 12 residues. Per the germline V gene, CDR1 is MNHEY and CDR2 is SVGAGI. V lost 5 bases and J 3 bases, leaving 7 bases between the germline ends. CDR3 region: CASSRQDYGYTF. In DNA, the CDR3 is TGTGCCAGCAGTCGACAGGACTATGGCTACACCTTC.

The chain links TRBV15 to TRBJ2-5; a possible D gene is TRBD1 (6 bases). V lost 0 bases and J lost 5, with 10 bases in between. The germline V gene encodes CDR1 LNHNV and CDR2 YYDKDF (reference sequence). CDR3 size: 14 residues. The CDR3 bases are TGTGCCACCAGCAGAGATACTAGGGGGGAGACCCAGTACTTC. This sequence encodes CATSRDTRGETQYF.

The chain joins TRBV9 to TRBJ2-1; TRBD2 matches 10 bases. From germline, CDR1 is SGDLS and CDR2 YYNGEE. This CDR3 region has 13 residues. Germline trimming cut 9 bases from V and 6 bases from J; bases unmatched to any gene: 6. CDR3 nucleotide sequence: TGTGCCACAGCGGGAGGGCCTGGCAATGAGCAGTTCTTC. Protein: CATAGGPGNEQFF. The entire variable domain, with the rest obtained from reference TRBV9 and TRBJ2-1, is as follows: DSGVTQTPKHLITATGQRVTLRCSPRSGDLSVYWYQQSLDQGLQFLIQYYNGEERAKGNILERFSAQQFPDLHSELNLSSLELGDSALYFCATAGGPGNEQFFGPGTRLTVL.

The chain carries TRBV28 and TRBJ2-7; 9 bases map to TRBD1. This CDR3 contains 15 residues. Germline V gene sequence: CDR1 MDHEN, CDR2 SYDVKM. With V trimmed by 6 bases and J by 3 bases, 9 bases remained unmatched. The DNA for the CDR3 is TGTGCCAGCAGAGAACCCGGGACAGGGATCTACGAGCAGTACTTC. Amino acids: CASREPGTGIYEQYF.

This chain connects TRBV18 to TRBJ2-1; TRBD2 might be the D (6 bases). This CDR3 has 16 residues. V was cut by 2 bases and J by 1 base, with 12 bases left in between. Germline assignment: CDR1 KGHSH and CDR2 LQKENI. This CDR3 is CASSPYIGGSYNEQFF. The CDR3 region has the DNA TGTGCCAGCTCACCATACATAGGAGGGTCCTACAATGAGCAGTTCTTC. The full variable domain, rest sourced from reference TRBV18 and TRBJ2-1, is NAGVMQNPRHLVRRRGQEARLRCSPMKGHSHVYWYRQLPEEGLKFMVYLQKENIIDESGMPKERFSAEFPKEGPSILRIQQVVRGDSAAYFCASSPYIGGSYNEQFFGPGTRLTVL.

The chain carries TRBV18 and TRBJ2-1; no reliable D call. The CDR3 loop spans 14 amino acids. V lost 2 bases and J 4 bases, leaving 9 bases between the germline ends. Germline V lookup: CDR1 KGHSH, CDR2 LQKENI. The CDR3 sequence: CASSPMTHYNEQFF. CDR3 nucleotides: TGTGCCAGCTCACCAATGACACATTACAATGAGCAGTTCTTC.

J is TRBJ1-3 and V is TRBV28, with D perhaps TRBD1 (5 bases). V lost 2 bases to trimming and J lost 4 bases, with 12 bases between them. The germline CDR1 and CDR2 sequences are MDHEN and SYDVKM. CDR3 size: 15 residues. CDR3 nucleotide sequence: TGTGCCAGCAGTTTAGGGGGGATGGGAGGAAACACCATATATTTT. Translation: CASSLGGMGGNTIYF. Complete variable domain (other parts from reference TRBV28 and TRBJ1-3): DVKVTQSSRYLVKRTGEKVFLECVQDMDHENMFWYRQDPGLGLRLIYFSYDVKMKEKGDIPEGYSVSREKKERFSLILESASTNQTSMYLCASSLGGMGGNTIYFGEGSWLTVV.

The chain carries TRBV21-1 and TRBJ1-5; the table's TRBD1 call for D was not verified on the DNA. TRBV21-1 is a listed pseudogene. CDR3 size: 19 residues. Here the CDR3 reads CASSLRLYQGVLSNQPQHF. CDR3 in DNA: TGTGCCAGCAGCCTTCGCTTATATCAGGGGGTCTTAAGCAATCAGCCCCAGCATTTT.

This chain connects TRBV4-2 to TRBJ2-5, with TRBD2 matching over 7 bases. With 1 base clipped from V and 4 bases from J, the junction kept 3 bases outside the gene matches. Germline-derived CDR1 and CDR2 are LGHNA and YNFKEQ. The CDR3 is made up of 14 amino acids. CDR3 nucleotides: TGTGCCAGCAGCCAAGCGACTAGCCGAGAGACCCAGTACTTC. It yields the protein CASSQATSRETQYF.

The chain links TRBV11-2 to TRBJ2-7, with TRBD1 matching 7 bases. CDR1 is SGHAT, CDR2 FQNNGV, per germline. V gave up 4 bases and J gave up 1 base; unmatched junction bases: 7. This CDR3 has 15 residues. The CDR3 here is CASSSRQGGSYEQYF. The CDR3 DNA reads as TGTGCCAGCAGCTCCAGACAGGGTGGGTCCTACGAGCAGTACTTC.

This chain links TRBV4-2 with TRBJ1-5; tentative D call: TRBD1 (6 bases). This CDR3 region has 17 residues. Germline V gives CDR1 LGHNA, CDR2 YNFKEQ. Between the trimmed V and J ends, which lost 0 bases and 2 bases, there was a span of 14 bases. This CDR3 reads CASSQEGGAGGNQPQHF. The CDR3 DNA reads TGTGCCAGCAGCCAAGAGGGGGGGGCAGGGGGCAATCAGCCCCAGCATTTT.

The chain joins TRBV12-1 to TRBJ2-7; the table's D call TRBD1 went unverified against the DNA. TRBV12-1 is given as a pseudogene. The CDR3 covers 15 residues. The CDR3 region has the DNA TGTGCCAGCAGCTCACCGGACAGGGAATCCTACGAGCAGTACTTC. Its protein product is CASSSPDRESYEQYF.

V usage is TRBV6-2 or TRBV6-3 and J usage is TRBJ1-1; no definite D call. Per germline, CDR1 MNHEY and CDR2 SVGEGT. V was clipped by 2 bases and J by 5 bases, with 6 bases between them. The CDR3 loop spans 12 amino acids. CDR3: CASSYEGTEAFF. The DNA for the CDR3 is TGTGCCAGCAGTTACGAGGGAACTGAAGCTTTCTTT.

The chain carries TRBV7-9 and TRBJ1-2, with a weak D call TRBD1 (5 bases). The CDR3 extends over 14 amino acids. CDR1 and CDR2 from the germline V gene are SEHNR and FQNEAQ (reference sequence). V lost 1 base and J lost 8, with 14 bases in between. The CDR3: CASSLVVRTSGYTF. As DNA, the CDR3 is TGTGCCAGCAGCTTAGTTGTACGGACATCGGGCTACACCTTC.

The chain links TRBV28 to TRBJ1-2; D is unresolved. The CDR3 loop spans 12 amino acids. CDR1 and CDR2 (germline): MDHEN, SYDVKM. The V gene lost 6 bases and the J gene lost 4 bases, with 9 bases spanning the gap. As DNA, the CDR3 is TGTGCCAGCAGCCTCCGACTCTATGGCTACACCTTC. It codes for CASSLRLYGYTF.

This clone has only a few counts. This chain joins TRBV7-6 and TRBJ1-4; D gene ambiguous. Trimming cost V 3 bases and J 4 bases, with 12 bases left between them. Germline assignment: CDR1 SGHVS and CDR2 FNYEAQ. The CDR3 runs to 15 residues. The CDR3 sequence: CASSFSGRGNEKLFF. CDR3 coding DNA: TGTGCCAGCAGCTTTTCCGGACGGGGTAATGAAAAACTGTTTTTT.

The chain has TRBV7-7 and TRBJ2-3; D possibly corresponds to TRBD1 (6 bases). V was trimmed by 2 bases and J by 1 base, leaving 10 bases between them. This CDR3 is 15 amino acids long. Germline-derived CDR1 and CDR2 are SSHAT and FNYEAQ (reference sequence). CDR3 amino acids: CASSLLGGGTDTQYF. The CDR3 region has the DNA TGTGCCAGCAGCTTACTAGGGGGAGGCACAGATACGCAGTATTTT.

The chain uses TRBV18 and TRBJ2-3; 7 nucleotides agree with TRBD2. This CDR3 spans 17 amino acids. V trimming: 3 bases; J trimming: 2 bases; junction bases outside the gene matches: 11. Germline V gives CDR1 KGHSH, CDR2 LQKENI. CDR3 in amino acids: CASSPFAGVATTDTQYF. DNA for the CDR3: TGTGCCAGCTCACCCTTTGCGGGAGTGGCCACCACAGATACGCAGTATTTT.